The rows below give T cell receptor beta chains drawn from one sample of a study of T-cell memory formation after mild COVID-19. TCRdb re-called the 5' RACE reads through MiXCR, storing one row per CDR3 protein. The sample holds over 400,000 distinct CDR3 sequences, more than 20% seen once. The sequenced sample was PBMCs or a T cell subset sorted from them (not recorded which). Source of these receptors: an adult woman who had mild COVID-19 (a few samples of this study predate the infection). Cell type and time point are not known. CDR3s include the opening cysteine and the closing phenylalanine or tryptophan. The order of the fields is clone size, D gene, J gene, V gene, CDR3 DNA, CDR3 protein. A D gene is named only where the DNA matches it firmly. Clone size appears in some rows only: once, few, many, or a class for an expanded clone.

once . TRBJ1-2 TRBV2 TGTGCCAGCAGTGAATTTCGGGACGGCTATGGCTACACCTTC CASSEFRDGYGYTF
. . TRBJ1-2 TRBV12-3/TRBV12-4 TGTGACAGCAGTTTACGGGGAGCTCTGGCAGTTTATGGCTACACCTTC CDSSLRGALAVYGYTF
. . TRBJ2-7 TRBV5-1 TGCGCCAGCAGCTTGACTCTCAGCTCCTACGAGCAGTACTTC CASSLTLSSYEQYF
few . TRBJ1-4 TRBV5-1 TGCGCCAGCAGCCCAACGGAGGGGGAAGAGTTTGGTGAAAAACTGTTTTTT CASSPTEGEEFGEKLFF
many . TRBJ2-2 TRBV25-1 TGTGCCAGCAGTAAAAGGGGATTGGGCACCGGGGAGCTGTTTTTT CASSKRGLGTGELFF
. TRBD1 TRBJ1-6 TRBV20-1 TGCAGTGCTAGAGCACAGGGGAGAGGCGATTCACCCCTCCACTTT CSARAQGRGDSPLHF
. . TRBJ2-7 TRBV9 TGTGCCAGCAGCGTAGGGCAGGGTCTTAGCGAGCAGTACTTC CASSVGQGLSEQYF
. TRBD2 TRBJ2-3 TRBV20-1 TGCAGTGCTATCAGAACTGGTAGCGGGAGGGGCACAGATACGCAGTATTTT CSAIRTGSGRGTDTQYF
. . TRBJ2-7 TRBV6-5 TGTGCCAGCAGTTATCACAGCGCCCACGAGCAGTACTTC CASSYHSAHEQYF
few . TRBJ2-3 TRBV24-1 TGTGCCACCAGTGAAGGATTTTCAGATACGCAGTATTTT CATSEGFSDTQYF
. . TRBJ2-7 TRBV7-8 TGTGCCAGCAGCTTAGAAGTTTCCCCCTACGAGCAGTACTTC CASSLEVSPYEQYF
. . TRBJ1-1 TRBV27 TGTGCCAGCAGTTTAATCGCCGAGGGGCCTGAAGCTTTCTTT CASSLIAEGPEAFF
. TRBD1 TRBJ1-1 TRBV7-2 TGTGCCAGCAGCTTAGGATATGAGGCAGGGGGGAACACTGAAGCTTTCTTT CASSLGYEAGGNTEAFF
few . TRBJ2-1 TRBV7-9 TGTGCCAGCAGCCCCGAGACCAGGCAAGGGAATGAGCAGTTCTTC CASSPETRQGNEQFF
. . TRBJ2-1 TRBV27 TGTGCCAGCAGTTCCCACTCCTACAATGAGCAGTTCTTC CASSSHSYNEQFF
. . TRBJ1-1 TRBV20-1 TGCAGTGCTAGATCGGGAGTTCTACAGGAAGCTTTCTTT CSARSGVLQEAFF
. TRBD2 TRBJ2-3 TRBV12-3/TRBV12-4 TGTGCCAGCAGTATAGCTAGCGGGAAAAGCACAGATACGCAGTATTTT CASSIASGKSTDTQYF
. . TRBJ1-3 TRBV4-1 TGCGCCAGCAGCCAAGACACAGGGTACTTCTCTGGAAACACCATATATTTT CASSQDTGYFSGNTIYF
. . TRBJ2-1 TRBV6-1 TGTGCCAGCATCGGACGGCCCGATGGTGAGCAGTTCTTC CASIGRPDGEQFF
. . TRBJ1-4 TRBV7-2 TGTGCCAGCAGCTTAGATAGGGATCGTGAAAAACTGTTTTTT CASSLDRDREKLFF
many . TRBJ1-2 TRBV4-2 TGTGCCAGCAGCCAAGATCTTCCAGGGGTGATCTATGGCTACACCTTC CASSQDLPGVIYGYTF
. TRBD2 TRBJ2-1 TRBV20-1 TGCAGTGCTAGCCCCGGGACTAGCGGGAGGCGCAATGAGCAGTTCTTC CSASPGTSGRRNEQFF
. TRBD2 TRBJ2-7 TRBV7-2 TGTGCCAGCAGCCCGACGGCTAGCGGGAGAAACGAGCAGTACTTC CASSPTASGRNEQYF
. . TRBJ2-1 TRBV18 TGTGCCAGCTCAGAGAGCCCCCGGGACGGCTACAATGAGCAGTTCTTC CASSESPRDGYNEQFF
few TRBD1 TRBJ2-7 TRBV29-1 TGCAGCGTGGTAGACAGGGGGGATCTCTACGAGCAGTACTTC CSVVDRGDLYEQYF
few . TRBJ2-1 TRBV3-1 TGTGCCAGCAGCCAAGATAGTTGGAGAACGTTCTTC CASSQDSWRTFF
few . TRBJ2-3 TRBV24-1 TGTGCCACCTCTCTAGGGTACACAGATACGCAGTATTTT CATSLGYTDTQYF
once TRBD2 TRBJ2-1 TRBV6-2/TRBV6-3 TGTGCCAGCAGTTACTCCTTAGCGGGAGGCCCCCATGAGCAGTTCTTC CASSYSLAGGPHEQFF
few TRBD1 TRBJ1-4 TRBV12-3/TRBV12-4 TGTGCCAGCAGTTCGCCTCGGACAGGGCCGACAACTAATGAAAAACTGTTTTTT CASSSPRTGPTTNEKLFF
few . TRBJ2-7 TRBV20-1 TGCAGTGCTAGAGACCCTCTAGGTTCCTACGAGCAGTACTTC CSARDPLGSYEQYF
. . TRBJ2-1 TRBV5-4 TGTGCCAGCAGCCAGGTCCCTGCGGGCGCCCCCCAGTTCTTC CASSQVPAGAPQFF
. . TRBJ2-2 TRBV15 TGTGCCACCAGCAGGGCCTCGAACACCGGGGAGCTGTTTTTT CATSRASNTGELFF
. . TRBJ1-1 TRBV5-1 TGCGCCAGCAGCTTGGTTCCGGGGGCGAGCACTGAAGCTTTCTTT CASSLVPGASTEAFF
many . TRBJ2-7 TRBV7-8 TGTGCCAGCAGCTCGCGGGTAGGGTTCTACGAGCAGTACTTC CASSSRVGFYEQYF
. . TRBJ2-4 TRBV5-1 TGCGCCAGCAGCCCCTTAGCCAAAAACATTCAGTACTTC CASSPLAKNIQYF
. TRBD2 TRBJ2-2 TRBV7-2 TGTGCCAGCAGCTTAGCAGGACTAGGAGGCGGGGAGCTGTTTTTT CASSLAGLGGGELFF
few . TRBJ2-7 TRBV7-9 TGTGCCAGCAGCGGCCCGCAGGGCTACGAGCAGTACTTC CASSGPQGYEQYF
. . TRBJ1-5 TRBV6-5 TGTGCCAGCAGTTACTCGGGCGAACAGCCCCAGCATTTT CASSYSGEQPQHF
. . TRBJ1-1 TRBV10-3 TGTGCCATCAATGGGGGGGCGAACACTGAAGCTTTCTTT CAINGGANTEAFF
few TRBD2 TRBJ2-2 TRBV12-3/TRBV12-4 TGTGCCAGCAGTCGGGGGGGCGGAAACACCGGGGAGCTGTTTTTT CASSRGGGNTGELFF
. . TRBJ1-2 TRBV6-5 TGTGCCAGCAGTGTAACGGGGGGGCAGGGCTATGGCTACACCTTC CASSVTGGQGYGYTF
. . TRBJ2-5 TRBV5-1 TGCGCCAGCAGGAGCGGAGGGGGACAAGAGACCCAGTACTTC CASRSGGGQETQYF
once . TRBJ2-7 TRBV29-1 TGCAGCGTTGCAGGTTATAGTGCCTACGAGCAGTACTTC CSVAGYSAYEQYF
. TRBD1 TRBJ2-1 TRBV7-8 TGTGCCAGCAGCTTCGAGCCCGGGACAGTAGATTACAATGAGCAGTTCTTC CASSFEPGTVDYNEQFF
few . TRBJ1-1 TRBV6-5 TGTGCCAGCAGCCACTCAGGAGCGAACACTGAAGCTTTCTTT CASSHSGANTEAFF
few TRBD2 TRBJ2-1 TRBV5-1 TGCGCCAGCAGCTTGTGGCCTAGCGGGGAGACCTACAATGAGCAGTTCTTC CASSLWPSGETYNEQFF
. TRBD2 TRBJ2-1 TRBV5-1 TGCGCCAGCAGCCAAATCTCGGGACTAGCGTCTTTGGGGGAGCAGTTCTTC CASSQISGLASLGEQFF
few TRBD1 TRBJ1-1 TRBV5-1 TGCGCCAGCCATGGACAGGGAAAAAAGGTCCTCACTGAAGCTTTCTTT CASHGQGKKVLTEAFF
. . TRBJ2-5 TRBV5-1 TGCGCCAGCAGCTTCCTCAAATTTGACAGAAAACTCCATCGAGAAGAGACCCAGTACTTC CASSFLKFDRKLHREETQYF
. . TRBJ2-1 TRBV20-1 TGCAGTTTGGGGCGGGGATCCTACAATGAGCAGTTCTTC CSLGRGSYNEQFF
. . TRBJ2-3 TRBV5-1 TGCGCCAGCAGCTTCGGGGATTTTGCAGATACGCAGTATTTT CASSFGDFADTQYF
. TRBD1 TRBJ1-1 TRBV30 TGTGCCTGGAGTGCAGGACAGGGAAAGAGAAAAGCTTTCTTT CAWSAGQGKRKAFF
few TRBD2 TRBJ2-3 TRBV7-2 TGTGCCAGCAGCCCTAGCGGGGGGGCAGGAGATACGCAGTATTTT CASSPSGGAGDTQYF
. TRBD1 TRBJ2-1 TRBV3-1 TGTGCCAGCAGCCCCCAGCGCGACAGGGACCCCTACAATGAGCAGTTCTTC CASSPQRDRDPYNEQFF
. TRBD2 TRBJ2-7 TRBV7-2 TGTGCCAGCAGCTTAGCTGGGACTACTTCATCCGAGCAGTACTTC CASSLAGTTSSEQYF
. TRBD2 TRBJ2-2 TRBV23-1 TGCGCCAGCCCCCCGTTGGTAGCGGGAGTTATAGGGGAGCTGTTTTTT CASPPLVAGVIGELFF
. . TRBJ2-2 TRBV7-3 TGTGCCAGCAGCTTAGGAAGGGAGCTGTTTTTT CASSLGRELFF